The 28 T cell receptor beta chains in this list originate from one sample, sequenced in a study of beta chain features in type 1 diabetes. Expressed TCRB transcripts were sequenced because the entire RNA isolate underwent reverse transcription. Data came from immunoSEQ multiplex PCR; TCRdb stores just in-frame clones and leaves some out. The sample carries under 500,000 clones, approximately 30% recorded once. The material sequenced was naive CD4+ T cells from blood. These receptor sequences come from a man younger than 30 in good health.

The chain combines TRBV28 with TRBJ2-7, with D possibly matching TRBD2 (6 bases). The CDR3 sequence is 13 residues long. CDR1 and CDR2 from the germline V gene are MDHEN and SYDVKM. Trimming stripped 8 bases from V and 4 bases from J, with 15 bases between. CDR3 nucleotide sequence: TGTGCCAGCGTATTAGCGGAGCCGTACGAGCAGTACTTC. This translates into CASVLAEPYEQYF. The variable domain in full, with the rest retrieved from reference TRBV28 and TRBJ2-7, is DVKVTQSSRYLVKRTGEKVFLECVQDMDHENMFWYRQDPGLGLRLIYFSYDVKMKEKGDIPEGYSVSREKKERFSLILESASTNQTSMYLCASVLAEPYEQYFGPGTRLTVT.

This clone was observed a handful of times. This chain connects TRBV4-1 to TRBJ2-1; TRBD2 agrees at 7 bases. CDR1 and CDR2 from the germline V gene are MGHRA and YSYEKL. V dropped 0 bases and J dropped 0; count of bases not matched to a gene: 5. CDR3 size: 17 residues. The CDR3 DNA reads as TGCGCCAGCAGCCAAGATCGGCGGGGGTTCTCCTACAATGAGCAGTTCTTC. This translates into CASSQDRRGFSYNEQFF.

Of note for this clone: Other DNA sequences from this sample encode an identical CDR3 as well. The chain is built from TRBV2 and TRBJ1-2; 8 positions agree with TRBD1. The CDR3 has 13 amino acids. CDR1 is SNHLY, CDR2 FYNNEI, per germline. Losses at the gene ends were 6 bases for V and 2 bases for J; bases not matched to a gene: 2. CDR3 region: CASRTGENYGYTF. Here the CDR3 DNA reads TGTGCCAGCAGGACAGGGGAGAACTATGGCTACACCTTC.

The J gene is TRBJ1-1, the V gene TRBV2; D gene uncertain. Germline V gene data show CDR1 as SNHLY and CDR2 as FYNNEI. The CDR3 has 14 residues. Trimming took off 3 bases at V and 0 bases at J, with 8 bases between the two ends. The CDR3 here is CASSDTLMNTEAFF. The CDR3, as DNA: TGTGCCAGCAGTGATACCCTTATGAACACTGAAGCTTTCTTT.

The chain recombines TRBV5-1 with TRBJ2-7; 7 nucleotides agree with TRBD1. V shed 0 bases, J shed 4 bases, and the junction held 10 bases outside the gene matches. CDR3 length equals 16 residues. CDR1 is SGHRS and CDR2 is YFSETQ in the germline V gene. The CDR3 reads CASSLARGQNTYEQYF. In DNA, the CDR3 is TGCGCCAGCAGCTTGGCCAGGGGACAGAATACTTACGAGCAGTACTTC.

This chain uses TRBV28 with TRBJ2-1; TRBD2 aligns across 9 bases. The germline V gene has CDR1 MDHEN and CDR2 SYDVKM. J gave up 5 bases and V 7 bases, and 9 bases lay outside the gene matches. The CDR3 contains 15 residues. CDR3 residues: CASNKRREGHNEQFF. The CDR3, as DNA: TGTGCCAGCAACAAAAGGCGGGAGGGTCACAATGAGCAGTTCTTC.

This clone was detected only a few times. V gene TRBV6-5 combines with J gene TRBJ2-5; 12 bases match TRBD2. Germline CDR1 MNHEY, CDR2 SVGAGI. The CDR3 extends over 14 amino acids. The ends lost 6 bases at V and 2 bases at J; junction bases unmatched: 1. DNA for the CDR3: TGTGCCAGCAGAGGACTAGCGGGGCAAGAGACCCAGTACTTC. Encoded protein: CASRGLAGQETQYF.

This clone was seen only once. This sequence joins TRBV25-1 and TRBJ2-7, with D maybe TRBD2 (5 bases). Trimming left V 1 base short and J 7 bases short, with 11 bases between. The CDR3 runs to 13 residues. The germline CDR1 and CDR2 sequences are MGHDK and SYGVNS. This chain's CDR3 is CASSESGGREQYF. The CDR3 DNA reads as TGTGCCAGCAGTGAATCCGGAGGCAGGGAGCAGTACTTC.

This clone was observed a few times. An end of the junction does not agree with germline; a read error may underlie this. This rearrangement joins TRBV20-1 to TRBJ1-1, with D unclear. Germline CDR1 reads DFQATT; CDR2 reads SNEGSKA (reference sequence). CDR3 size: 11 residues. The CDR3 here is CSATEGTEAFF. DNA for the CDR3: TGCAGCGCTACGGAGGGCACTGAAGCTTTCTTT.

This clone was counted between two and nine times. J is TRBJ1-1 and V is TRBV29-1; tentatively, D is TRBD1 (5 bases). Germline assignment: CDR1 SQVTM and CDR2 ANQGSEA. The V end lost 7 bases, the J end lost 3 bases, and 15 bases lay between the germline ends. The CDR3 contains 13 residues. The CDR3 DNA reads as TGCAGCGCCCAATTCCTGGGGGACACTGAAGCTTTCTTT. Translation gives CSAQFLGDTEAFF.

This clone has only a few counts. The rearrangement uses TRBV29-1 and TRBJ1-2; unclear D gene. V shed 4 bases and J shed 4 bases, with 13 bases lying between them. Germline V CDR1 and CDR2: SQVTM, ANQGSEA. The CDR3 contains 13 residues. CDR3 region: CSVVGPPVYGYTF. The CDR3 DNA follows: TGCAGCGTTGTTGGACCGCCGGTCTATGGCTACACCTTC.

This clone was seen a handful of times. This chain connects TRBV7-9 to TRBJ2-7; D perhaps matches TRBD1 (6 bases). CDR3 length equals 15 residues. The germline V gene has CDR1 SEHNR and CDR2 FQNEAQ (reference sequence). The germline V and J ends were trimmed by 4 bases and 7 bases, with 20 bases remaining between them. DNA for the CDR3: TGTGCCAGCAGCTCCCGTCCTCAGGGGCTCTCGGAGCAGTACTTC. It translates to CASSSRPQGLSEQYF.

The chain links TRBV15 to TRBJ2-1; perhaps TRBD1 as D (5 bases). Trimming took 0 bases from V and 3 from J, leaving 9 bases between them. The CDR3 contains 15 residues. CDR1 and CDR2 (germline): LNHNV, YYDKDF (reference sequence). CDR3: CATSREAGYYNEQFF. The CDR3 nucleotides read TGTGCCACCAGCAGAGAGGCAGGGTACTACAATGAGCAGTTCTTC. Looking up the rest from reference TRBV15 and TRBJ2-1 gives the full variable domain: DAMVIQNPRYQVTQFGKPVTLSCSQTLNHNVMYWYQQKSSQAPKLLFHYYDKDFNNEADTPDNFQSRRPNTSFCFLDIRSPGLGDTAMYLCATSREAGYYNEQFFGPGTRLTVL.

The gene calls are TRBV7-9 and TRBJ2-7, with D uncertain. Germline CDR1 and CDR2: SEHNR and FQNEAQ (reference sequence). The CDR3 has 14 residues. V gave up 5 bases and J gave up 3 bases, with 14 bases separating them. The CDR3 is CASSNEVGNYEQYF. Here the CDR3 DNA reads TGTGCCAGCAGCAACGAAGTGGGAAACTACGAGCAGTACTTC.

Only a few counts were recorded for this clone. The chain uses TRBV30 and TRBJ2-7, with D possibly TRBD1 on 6 matching bases. The V gene lost 4 bases and the J gene lost 4 bases, with 8 bases spanning the gap. The germline CDR1 and CDR2 sequences are GTSNPN and SVGIG (reference sequence). The CDR3 is made up of 11 amino acids. The CDR3 coding sequence is TGTGCCTGGAAGGGGGTATACGAGCAGTACTTC. It specifies CAWKGVYEQYF.

This clone showed up just a few times. A read error may produce the germline difference seen at one junction end. CDR3 DNA sequence: TGTGCCAGCAGCTTAATGAGTAGCGAGAAGTACTTC. Residues: CASSLMSSEKYF. This chain joins TRBV7-2 and TRBJ2-7; weak D call: TRBD2 (5 bases). Germline V CDR1 and CDR2: SGHTA, FQGNSA. The CDR3 has 12 residues.

This clone was detected a few times. The chain combines TRBV6-1 with TRBJ2-4, with a weak D call TRBD1 (5 bases). Germline CDR1 is MNHNS and CDR2 is SASEGT. The CDR3 loop spans 17 amino acids. Trimming removed 0 bases from V and 10 bases from J, with 22 bases in between. CDR3 region: CASSEAGEPQGPGIQYF. The DNA of the CDR3 is TGTGCCAGCAGTGAAGCGGGCGAGCCCCAGGGTCCTGGAATTCAGTACTTC.

V gene TRBV7-9 combines with J gene TRBJ2-5, with 8 positions matching TRBD1. CDR1 SEHNR and CDR2 FQNEAQ come from the germline V gene (reference sequence). V lost 4 bases, J lost 5 bases, and 9 bases stayed unmatched. The CDR3 runs 15 residues. Written as DNA, the CDR3 is TGTGCCAGCAGCTCAGGACAGGGTTCGAAGGAGACCCAGTACTTC. Translated: CASSSGQGSKETQYF.

This clone appeared a few times. The chain uses TRBV14 and TRBJ2-3; the D is unclear. CDR1 and CDR2 from the germline V gene are SGHDN and FVKESK. Between the trimmed V and J ends, which lost 0 bases and 8 bases, there was a span of 6 bases. The CDR3 is 12 residues long. In DNA, the CDR3 is TGTGCCAGCAGCCAAGATTCGGGTACGCAGTATTTT. Protein: CASSQDSGTQYF.

The chain employs TRBV30 and TRBJ2-3; D gene ambiguous. CDR1 is GTSNPN and CDR2 is SVGIG in the germline V gene (reference sequence). This CDR3 has 14 amino acids. Trimming cost V 3 bases and J 2 bases, with 12 bases left between them. As DNA, the CDR3 is TGTGCCTGGAGGTTGGCGGTCGACACAGATACGCAGTATTTT. Amino acids: CAWRLAVDTDTQYF.

The chain joins TRBV30 to TRBJ2-5, with D possibly being TRBD1 (5 bases). CDR3 length: 12 residues. Trimming removed 6 bases at V and 3 bases at J, with 11 bases between. The V gene's germline CDR1 is GTSNPN and CDR2 SVGIG (reference sequence). CDR3 coding DNA: TGTGCCTGCCTGGGCAGGGAAGAGACCCAGTACTTC. It encodes CACLGREETQYF.

In its sample, this clone was seen once. V usage is TRBV7-2 and J usage is TRBJ2-2, with 8 bases lining up with TRBD1. After removal of 4 bases from V and 5 bases from J, the junction contained 3 bases not matched to a gene. The CDR3 length is 14 residues. Germline values: CDR1 SGHTA, CDR2 FQGNSA. Here the CDR3 DNA reads TGTGCCAGCAGCTGGACAGGGAGAACCGGGGAGCTGTTTTTT. It yields the protein CASSWTGRTGELFF. The whole variable domain, filled in from reference TRBV7-2 and TRBJ2-2, reads GAGVSQSPSNKVTEKGKDVELRCDPISGHTALYWYRQSLGQGLEFLIYFQGNSAPDKSGLPSDRFSAERTGGSVSTLTIQRTQQEDSAVYLCASSWTGRTGELFFGEGSRLTVL.

As concerns this clone: Additional DNA sequences in this sample encode the identical CDR3. The chain joins TRBV29-1 to TRBJ2-7; 10 bases align to TRBD2. This CDR3 is built from 14 residues. The germline CDR1 and CDR2 sequences are SQVTM and ANQGSEA. With 6 bases clipped from V and 2 bases from J, the junction kept 7 bases outside the gene matches. The CDR3 here is CSVRRTSGTYEQYF. The CDR3 DNA sequence: TGCAGCGTCAGACGGACTAGCGGCACCTACGAGCAGTACTTC.

This clone was seen more than once but under ten times. The CDR3 region is CSAPGAGNTGELFF. In DNA, the CDR3 is TGCAGCGCTCCGGGAGCGGGGAACACCGGGGAGCTGTTTTTT. This chain links TRBV29-1 with TRBJ2-2; a possible D gene is TRBD2 (6 bases). Germline values: CDR1 SQVTM, CDR2 ANQGSEA. The V gene lost 7 bases and the J gene lost 1 base, with 13 bases spanning the gap. The CDR3 is 14 amino acids.

V is TRBV27 and J is TRBJ1-2, with 9 bases aligning to TRBD1. V shed 8 bases and J 2 bases; nucleotides not matched to a gene: 6. The CDR3 runs 14 residues. Germline values: CDR1 MNHEY, CDR2 SMNVEV (reference sequence). The CDR3 bases are TGTGCCAGCGGCAAAGACAGGGGGAACTATGGCTACACCTTC. Translating gives CASGKDRGNYGYTF.

The rearrangement joins TRBV2 to TRBJ2-1; TRBD1 agrees at 9 bases. Losses at the gene ends were 7 bases for V and 7 bases for J; bases not matched to a gene: 8. There are 14 residues in the CDR3. Germline CDR1 and CDR2: SNHLY and FYNNEI. The CDR3 here is CASTPGTGINEQFF. For the CDR3, the DNA is TGTGCCAGCACGCCCGGGACAGGGATAAATGAGCAGTTCTTC.

The V and J genes are TRBV21-1 and TRBJ2-7; TRBD2 is the table's D call and was not checked against the DNA. TRBV21-1 is labeled a pseudogene. The CDR3 is 16 amino acids. The CDR3 is CASSKGGSGRAGEQYF. CDR3 nucleotide sequence: TGTGCCAGCAGCAAAGGAGGCAGCGGGAGAGCGGGCGAGCAGTACTTC.

This clone was seen more than once but under ten times. V is TRBV7-9 and J is TRBJ2-1, with D unclear. With 3 bases removed from V and 6 bases from J, the gap between germline ends came to 18 bases. Germline values: CDR1 SEHNR, CDR2 FQNEAQ (reference sequence). This CDR3 is built from 16 residues. The CDR3 sequence: CASSLPGGSMGNEQFF. CDR3 nucleotides: TGTGCCAGCAGCTTGCCGGGTGGAAGCATGGGCAATGAGCAGTTCTTC.